This TCR beta chain was identified during a study of blood T cell repertoires in COVID-19. Study overall: Researchers got acute and convalescent COVID-19 samples from the United States, Italy and Spain. PBMCs, B-cell-depleted T cells, or T cells provided the cDNA or gDNA that made up the material.

The repertoire was sequenced with immunoSEQ multiplex PCR; TCRdb's copy has only in-frame clones and lacks some. The sample yields about 80,000 clones, 82% seen once. J lost 6 bases, V lost 4 bases, and 10 bases had no gene match. CDR1 and CDR2 (germline): SGHDT, YYEEEE. The length of the CDR3 is 17 residues. This chain joins TRBV5-6 and TRBJ2-2; TRBD1 agrees at 12 bases. The sequence derives from a man older than 75 with acute or convalescent COVID-19. Source material: peripheral blood. The CDR3 nucleotides read TGTGCCAGCAGCACAAATAGGGACAGGGGGCCTTCCGGGGAGCTGTTTTTT. Amino acid sequence: CASSTNRDRGPSGELFF.